Listed here are 9 T cell receptor beta chains from one sample, sequenced in a study of blood T cell repertoires in COVID-19 (dated by TCRdb to 2020 to 2022). Library construction relied on the immunoSEQ multiplex PCR assay. The table comes from immuneACCESS by way of TCRdb, which keeps in-frame sequences with V and J called. Part of the clones is missing from these tables; in studies checked, under half for an unresolved V gene and the rest for unknown reasons. The sample table contains hundreds of thousands of clones; only one count was recorded for 80% to 90% of them. The ten largest clonotypes hold approximately 7.5% of the sample. Sequenced: peripheral blood. Receptors originate from a woman older than 75 with COVID-19, enrolled during active disease.

The rearrangement uses TRBV5-1 and TRBJ1-6; 9 nucleotides agree with TRBD1. J gave up 9 bases and V 0 bases, and 4 bases lay outside the gene matches. Germline V gives CDR1 SGHRS, CDR2 YFSETQ. The CDR3 length is 15 residues. The CDR3, as DNA: TGCGCCAGCAGCTTGGAACAGGGGGCACGTTCACCCCTCCACTTT. Its translation: CASSLEQGARSPLHF.

This clone was observed a few times. The chain uses TRBV7-2 and TRBJ2-1; no clear D. CDR1 is SGHTA and CDR2 is FQGNSA in the germline V gene. CDR3 length: 12 residues. The V gene lost 1 base and the J gene lost 9 bases, with 7 bases spanning the gap. The CDR3 reads CASSLETFEQFF. The DNA for the CDR3 is TGTGCCAGCAGCTTAGAGACTTTTGAGCAGTTCTTC. Variable domain in full (rest from reference TRBV7-2 and TRBJ2-1): GAGVSQSPSNKVTEKGKDVELRCDPISGHTALYWYRQSLGQGLEFLIYFQGNSAPDKSGLPSDRFSAERTGGSVSTLTIQRTQQEDSAVYLCASSLETFEQFFGPGTRLTVL.

V gene TRBV3-1 (or the pseudogene TRBV3-2) combines with J gene TRBJ1-6; possibly TRBD1 for D (6 bases). V lost 4 bases and J 9 bases, leaving 7 bases between the germline ends. Germline CDR1 reads LGHDT; CDR2 reads YNNKEL (reference sequence). The CDR3 spans 12 residues. The CDR3 loop is CASSPGVSPLHF. In DNA, the CDR3 is TGTGCCAGCAGCCCAGGGGTTTCACCCCTCCACTTT.

As for this clone: The junction does not match germline at one end; this may be a read error. This chain joins TRBV10-3 and TRBJ1-1, with 8 bases matching TRBD1. Germline V lookup: CDR1 ENHRY, CDR2 SYGVKD. The CDR3 covers 14 residues. The CDR3 DNA reads as TGTGCCGTCAGGGACAGGTCCCTTCTCGCTGAAGCTTTCTTT. Translating gives CAVRDRSLLAEAFF.

This clone has just one count. In DNA, the CDR3 is TGTGCCAGCTCACCACGTCCCACGAGTTCACCCCTCCACTTT. Its protein is CASSPRPTSSPLHF. The rearrangement uses TRBV18 and TRBJ1-6, with no clear D. The CDR3 totals 14 residues. Germline values: CDR1 KGHSH, CDR2 LQKENI. Trimming took 1 base from V and 9 from J, leaving 10 bases between them. Using reference TRBV18 and TRBJ1-6 for the parts outside the CDR3, the full variable domain is NAGVMQNPRHLVRRRGQEARLRCSPMKGHSHVYWYRQLPEEGLKFMVYLQKENIIDESGMPKERFSAEFPKEGPSILRIQQVVRGDSAAYFCASSPRPTSSPLHFGNGTRLTVT.

CDR3 amino acids: CASSRTGNTEAFF. DNA for the CDR3: TGTGCCAGCAGCCGTACAGGGAACACTGAAGCTTTCTTT. The chain is built from TRBV5-4 and TRBJ1-1, with TRBD1 as a possible D gene (5 bases). This CDR3 has 13 residues. V lost 4 bases and J lost 1, with 8 bases in between. Germline lookup yields CDR1 SGHNT and CDR2 YYREEE (reference sequence).

The gene calls are TRBV6-5 and TRBJ1-1; 7 bases fit TRBD1. The J segment lost 3 bases and the V segment lost 6 bases, leaving 7 bases of the junction unmatched. The germline CDR1 and CDR2 sequences are MNHEY and SVGAGI. This CDR3 is built from 14 residues. The CDR3 loop reads CASRFRGGHTEAFF. Written as DNA, the CDR3 is TGTGCCAGCAGATTCCGAGGGGGCCACACTGAAGCTTTCTTT.

V usage is TRBV28 and J usage is TRBJ2-7, with 8 bases lining up with TRBD1. The V gene end was trimmed by 5 bases and the J gene end by 5 bases; junction bases not matched to a gene: 17. In germline, CDR1 is MDHEN, CDR2 SYDVKM. This CDR3 is built from 17 residues. The CDR3 sequence: CASSHLRWDRIGNEQYF. The CDR3 region has the DNA TGTGCCAGCAGTCATCTAAGGTGGGACAGGATAGGTAACGAGCAGTACTTC.

The V and J genes are TRBV5-1 and TRBJ2-1; no reliable D call. Germline CDR1 reads SGHRS; CDR2 reads YFSETQ. The ends were cut back, 2 bases at V and 0 bases at J, with 9 bases in the middle. This CDR3 is built from 15 residues. The CDR3 DNA reads as TGCGCCAGCAGCTTAACAGATAGCTCCTACAATGAGCAGTTCTTC. Its protein product is CASSLTDSSYNEQFF.